The 19 T cell receptor beta chains below come from one sample, sequenced in a study of blood T cell repertoires in COVID-19. Method: immunoSEQ multiplex PCR; TCRdb's copy keeps in-frame clones and lacks some. The table has over 110,000 clones, over 75% seen once; the top ten hold 3.9%. The sample taken for sequencing was PBMCs or T cells enriched from blood (not recorded which). These TCRs come from a man aged 45 to 65 in a cohort exposed to, infected with or recovered from COVID-19 (not recorded which).

The V gene is TRBV7-7, the J gene TRBJ2-1; D is possibly TRBD1 (6 bases). CDR3 size: 19 residues. Germline V gene lookup returns CDR1 SSHAT and CDR2 FNYEAQ (reference sequence). Trimming took 1 base from V and 9 from J, leaving 28 bases between them. CDR3 sequence: CASSLGGGGKSGEGREQFF. The CDR3 nucleotides read TGTGCCAGCAGCTTAGGGGGCGGTGGGAAGTCAGGGGAAGGACGTGAGCAGTTCTTC.

The gene calls are TRBV7-3 and TRBJ2-1, with no clear D. From germline, CDR1 is SGHTA and CDR2 FQGTGA. V dropped 4 bases and J dropped 0 bases, with 10 bases sitting between them. The CDR3 runs to 15 residues. As DNA, the CDR3 is TGTGCCAGCAGCTCGGCGGTGGGCTCCTACAATGAGCAGTTCTTC. As protein: CASSSAVGSYNEQFF.

This clone was observed a single time. The chain joins TRBV30 to TRBJ1-4, with a tentative D call TRBD1 (5 bases). The CDR3 sequence is 14 residues long. Germline-derived CDR1 and CDR2 are GTSNPN and SVGIG (reference sequence). V shed 0 bases and J shed 6 bases, with 11 bases lying between them. DNA of the CDR3: TGTGCCTGGAGTGTACGGGGGGTTGATGAAAAACTGTTTTTT. Its translation is CAWSVRGVDEKLFF.

This chain links TRBV30 with TRBJ1-2; 9 nucleotides line up with TRBD1. The CDR3 covers 14 residues. CDR1 GTSNPN and CDR2 SVGIG come from the germline V gene (reference sequence). The trim removed 3 bases at V and 6 bases at J, leaving 8 bases unmatched. This CDR3 reads CAWSGVTGGNGYTF. The CDR3 DNA reads as TGTGCCTGGAGCGGAGTAACAGGGGGCAATGGCTACACCTTC.

The V call is TRBV9, the J call TRBJ1-1; perhaps TRBD1 as D (6 bases). This CDR3 has 16 amino acids. V shed 0 bases and J shed 7 bases, with 19 bases lying between them. The germline V gene has CDR1 SGDLS and CDR2 YYNGEE. CDR3 nucleotides: TGTGCCAGCAGCGTAGCGGTAATGGGGGGGCAGGATGAAGCTTTCTTT. It specifies CASSVAVMGGQDEAFF.

The chain joins TRBV6-6 to TRBJ1-5; 8 bases map to TRBD1. The J segment lost 7 bases and the V segment lost 6 bases, leaving 5 bases of the junction unmatched. Germline CDR1 and CDR2: MNHNY and SVGAGI (reference sequence). This CDR3 spans 13 amino acids. The CDR3 DNA reads TGTGCCAGCAGCGACAGGGGTGGACAGCCCCAGCATTTT. This sequence encodes CASSDRGGQPQHF.

The sample holds one count of this clone. V and J are TRBV15 and TRBJ2-1, with D possibly TRBD2 on 6 matching bases. The CDR3 extends over 14 amino acids. Trimming stripped 2 bases from V and 7 bases from J, with 12 bases between. Germline V lookup: CDR1 LNHNV, CDR2 YYDKDF (reference sequence). The DNA for the CDR3 is TGTGCCACCAGCAGACCGGGACTTTCGAATGAGCAGTTCTTC. This encodes CATSRPGLSNEQFF. The full variable domain, its missing parts supplied by reference TRBV15 and TRBJ2-1, is DAMVIQNPRYQVTQFGKPVTLSCSQTLNHNVMYWYQQKSSQAPKLLFHYYDKDFNNEADTPDNFQSRRPNTSFCFLDIRSPGLGDTAMYLCATSRPGLSNEQFFGPGTRLTVL.

This clone was observed once. This chain connects TRBV19 to TRBJ2-5; the match to TRBD2 covers 9 bases. The CDR3 is 17 residues long. Per the germline V gene, CDR1 is LNHDA and CDR2 is SQIVND (reference sequence). V trimming: 5 bases; J trimming: 8 bases; junction bases outside the gene matches: 18. CDR3 sequence reads: CASSLNPTAGGSRTQYF. CDR3 sequence (DNA): TGTGCCAGTAGTCTCAATCCAACGGCGGGGGGGTCACGAACCCAGTACTTC.

CDR3 DNA sequence: TGTGCCAGCTCACCACGCGGGGGCAGTCCCAATCAGCCCCAGCATTTT. It encodes CASSPRGGSPNQPQHF. The chain employs TRBV18 and TRBJ1-5; tentatively, D is TRBD1 (6 bases). Germline V lookup: CDR1 KGHSH, CDR2 LQKENI. The CDR3 contains 16 residues. Trimming shortened V by 1 base and J by 3 bases, and 13 bases separated the two germline ends. Combining the CDR3 with reference TRBV18 and TRBJ1-5 gives the whole variable domain NAGVMQNPRHLVRRRGQEARLRCSPMKGHSHVYWYRQLPEEGLKFMVYLQKENIIDESGMPKERFSAEFPKEGPSILRIQQVVRGDSAAYFCASSPRGGSPNQPQHFGDGTRLSIL.

J is TRBJ2-5 and V is TRBV29-1, with 12 bases lining up with TRBD2. The CDR3 extends over 16 amino acids. Unmatched junction bases numbered 11, after V lost 4 bases and J lost 5 bases. The germline V gene encodes CDR1 SQVTM and CDR2 ANQGSEA. CDR3 protein: CSVGTSGGRGKETQYF. CDR3 in DNA: TGCAGCGTTGGCACTAGCGGGGGGCGAGGGAAGGAGACCCAGTACTTC. The variable domain in full, with the rest retrieved from reference TRBV29-1 and TRBJ2-5, is SAVISQKPSRDICQRGTSLTIQCQVDSQVTMMFWYRQQPGQSLTLIATANQGSEATYESGFVIDKFPISRPNLTFSTLTVSNMSPEDSSIYLCSVGTSGGRGKETQYFGPGTRLLVL.

The gene calls are TRBV25-1 and TRBJ1-1; D is unclear. The length of the CDR3 is 14 residues. The germline V gene has CDR1 MGHDK and CDR2 SYGVNS. Trimming pared 10 bases from V and 3 bases from J, leaving 18 bases between. CDR3 bases: TGTGCCACCCTATCACTGGAGGGTCACACTGAAGCTTTCTTT. This codes for CATLSLEGHTEAFF.

The chain has TRBV19 and TRBJ2-5; 8 nucleotides align to TRBD1. Germline trimming cut 3 bases from V and 5 bases from J; bases unmatched to any gene: 5. CDR3 length: 14 residues. Germline CDR1 and CDR2: LNHDA and SQIVND (reference sequence). Here the CDR3 reads CASSMNAGGETQYF. The CDR3 nucleotides are TGTGCCAGTAGTATGAATGCAGGGGGCGAGACCCAGTACTTC.

In this sample, this clone turned up a few times. The gene calls are TRBV2 and TRBJ2-3; D remains unclear. From germline, CDR1 is SNHLY and CDR2 FYNNEI. The CDR3 sequence is 15 residues long. V was shortened by 6 bases and J by 1 base, with 14 bases between the two germline ends. As DNA, the CDR3 is TGTGCCAGCAGCCTTTCCGCGGCGGGCACAGATACGCAGTATTTT. Amino acids: CASSLSAAGTDTQYF.

This sequence joins TRBV28 and TRBJ2-3, with 10 bases lining up with TRBD2. Germline V gene sequence: CDR1 MDHEN, CDR2 SYDVKM. The CDR3 runs 16 residues. V shed 2 bases and J 6 bases; nucleotides not matched to a gene: 8. In DNA, the CDR3 is TGTGCCAGCAGTTTAGAAGCTAGCGGGAGTGGGGATACGCAGTATTTT. Translated, it gives CASSLEASGSGDTQYF.

On this clone itself: Additional DNA sequences in this sample encode the identical CDR3. The rearrangement joins TRBV10-2 to TRBJ1-6; D gene ambiguous. V was shortened by 4 bases and J by 0 bases, with 7 bases between the two germline ends. Germline loops: CDR1 WSHSY, CDR2 SAAADI. CDR3 size: 15 residues. CDR3 sequence: CASSVGSSYNSPLHF. The CDR3 region has the DNA TGCGCCAGCAGTGTAGGGAGCTCCTATAATTCACCCCTCCACTTT.

The chain recombines TRBV23-1 with TRBJ1-5; TRBD1 matches 10 bases. TRBV23-1 falls under the ORF class, with uncertain function. The CDR3 length is 19 residues. The J segment lost 3 bases and the V segment lost 7 bases, leaving 18 bases of the junction unmatched. CDR3 in amino acids: CASTQSPRGQGRANQPQHF. CDR3 nucleotides: TGCGCCAGCACCCAATCCCCTCGGGGACAGGGGAGAGCCAATCAGCCCCAGCATTTT.

This clone was observed a few times. This sequence joins TRBV5-6 and TRBJ2-7; D might be TRBD1 (5 bases). Germline-derived CDR1 and CDR2 are SGHDT and YYEEEE. The CDR3 runs to 14 residues. V dropped 2 bases and J dropped 1 base, with 10 bases sitting between them. CDR3 sequence (DNA): TGTGCCAGCAGCTTCTCTCCAGGGTCCTACGAGCAGTACTTC. Its protein is CASSFSPGSYEQYF.

The chain uses TRBV27 and TRBJ1-1; a possible D gene is TRBD1 (5 bases). Germline values: CDR1 MNHEY, CDR2 SMNVEV (reference sequence). The CDR3 totals 14 residues. Trimming shortened V by 8 bases and J by 1 base, and 14 bases separated the two germline ends. The CDR3 DNA sequence: TGTGCCAGCCGACAACCGACAGAGAACACTGAAGCTTTCTTT. Translating gives CASRQPTENTEAFF.

The chain uses TRBV27 and TRBJ2-3, with 7 bases identical to TRBD1. V shed 7 bases, J shed 0 bases, and the junction held 10 bases outside the gene matches. The CDR3 is 16 residues long. CDR1 and CDR2 (germline): MNHEY, SMNVEV (reference sequence). CDR3 sequence reads: CASNRGSRPSTDTQYF. The CDR3 nucleotides are TGTGCCAGCAACAGGGGCTCCAGGCCTAGCACAGATACGCAGTATTTT.